This T cell receptor (beta chain) came from a study of blood T cells in healthy people across ages. Ten or more counts support this clonotype. Its target is unknown. A sample-barcoded 5' primer and a J-beta primer mix were used in a second PCR of roughly 6 to 11 cycles. Each CDR3 protein is one row after TCRdb ran MiXCR on the 5' RACE reads. Of fewer than 750,000 distinct CDR3 sequences listed, about 50% are singletons. The CDR3 has 13 residues. Between the trimmed V and J ends, which lost 7 bases and 8 bases, there was a span of 17 bases. Germline lookup yields CDR1 MNHNY and CDR2 SVGAGI (reference sequence). General study points: One million T cells yielded diversity estimates that were considered underestimates.

Sequencing was performed on blood. The V and J genes are TRBV6-6 and TRBJ1-1; perhaps TRBD1 as D (5 bases). This receptor was taken from an elderly woman in good health. The chain's CDR3 is CASTWQSGLEAFF. The CDR3 nucleotides read TGTGCCAGCACCTGGCAGTCGGGGCTGGAAGCTTTCTTT.